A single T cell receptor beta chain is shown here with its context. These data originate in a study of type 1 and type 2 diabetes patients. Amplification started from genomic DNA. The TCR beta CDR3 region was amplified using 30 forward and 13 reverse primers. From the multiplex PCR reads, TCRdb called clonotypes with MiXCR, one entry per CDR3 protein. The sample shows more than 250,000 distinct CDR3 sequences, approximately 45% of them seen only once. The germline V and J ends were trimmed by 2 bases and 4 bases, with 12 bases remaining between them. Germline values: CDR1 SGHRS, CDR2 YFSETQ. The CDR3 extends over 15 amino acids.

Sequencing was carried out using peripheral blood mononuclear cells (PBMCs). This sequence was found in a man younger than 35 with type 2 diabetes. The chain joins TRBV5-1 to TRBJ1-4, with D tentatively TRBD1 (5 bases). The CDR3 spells CASSLNGGINEKLFF. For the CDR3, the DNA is TGCGCCAGCAGCTTAAACGGGGGGATTAATGAAAAACTGTTTTTT.